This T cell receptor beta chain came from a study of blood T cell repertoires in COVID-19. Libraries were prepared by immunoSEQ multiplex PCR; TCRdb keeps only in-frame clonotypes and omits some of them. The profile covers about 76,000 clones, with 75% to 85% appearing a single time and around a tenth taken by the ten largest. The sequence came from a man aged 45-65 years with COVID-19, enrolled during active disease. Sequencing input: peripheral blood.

The CDR3 coding sequence is TGTGCCAGCACCCGACAGGGTAGTTTGGGAACTGAAGCTTTCTTT. Encoded protein: CASTRQGSLGTEAFF. The chain combines TRBV27 with TRBJ1-1; 7 bases are a match to TRBD1. V trimming: 7 bases; J trimming: 5 bases; junction bases outside the gene matches: 13. CDR1 is MNHEY, CDR2 SMNVEV, per germline (reference sequence). This CDR3 has 15 amino acids.